Many counts were recorded for the clone carrying this T cell receptor (beta chain). Its antigen is not known. This sample is part of a study of T cell repertoires in cytomegalovirus infection. Study-wide points: Summed frequency of public TCR beta families distinguished CMV carriers with the relevant HLA.

Losses at the gene ends were 8 bases for V and 6 bases for J; bases not matched to a gene: 8. Per the germline V gene, CDR1 is MNHEY and CDR2 is SMNVEV (reference sequence). The CDR3 is made up of 14 amino acids. From the reads, TCRdb called clonotypes with MiXCR, one entry per CDR3 protein. The sample shows around 450,000 distinct CDR3 sequences, around 11% of them seen only once. What was sequenced was PBMCs. The genes are TRBV27 and TRBJ2-1; the match to TRBD1 covers 9 bases. The sequence was collected from a human donor in good health (CMV status not recorded). Some clones in this sample may be carry-over from other donors' samples. The CDR3 region is CASDPGQGFNEQFF. DNA of the CDR3: TGTGCCAGCGATCCGGGACAGGGATTCAATGAGCAGTTCTTC.